This T cell receptor (beta chain) is from a study of chronic HIV infection and antiretroviral therapy. One entry per CDR3 protein results from TCRdb running MiXCR on the 5' RACE reads. This repertoire shows over 40,000 distinct CDR3 sequences, under 20% found once; its top ten account for more than 2.5%. CDR1 and CDR2 (germline): SQVTM, ANQGSEA. After removal of 7 bases from V and 5 bases from J, the junction contained 10 bases not matched to a gene. This CDR3 is 13 amino acids long. This TCR was sampled from an adult who had HIV and had not received antiretroviral therapy, or was an uninfected healthy control (not recorded which). Sequencing was performed on peripheral blood. The chain links TRBV29-1 to TRBJ1-1; 7 bases agree with TRBD1. Written as DNA, the CDR3 is TGCAGCGCCGGACAGGCGTTGGGTACTGAAGCTTTCTTT. As protein: CSAGQALGTEAFF.